This T cell receptor (beta chain) originates from a study of blood T cell repertoires in COVID-19. In the study overall: Sites in the United States, Italy and Spain provided acute and convalescent COVID-19 samples. PBMCs, B-cell-depleted T cells, or T cells were the source of the cDNA or gDNA that made up the material.

CDR3 length: 19 amino acids. The germline gives CDR1 SGHRS, CDR2 YFSETQ. V was pared by 5 bases and J by 0 bases, with 24 bases between. In the authors' workflow: Amplification with reference gene primers provided the estimates of nucleated cell counts. Produced via immunoSEQ multiplex PCR; TCRdb's table is partial and in-frame only. V, J and clone size derive from that table, while D and trimming were established from the DNA sequence. The sample holds roughly 230,000 clones, roughly 89% seen once. The sample taken for sequencing was peripheral blood. J is TRBJ1-3 and V is TRBV5-1, with a possible D match to TRBD1 (5 bases). This clonotype was obtained from a woman in her forties who had recovered from COVID-19. In DNA, the CDR3 is TGCGCCAGCAGGGATTACCATTCAATTGACAGAGCCTCTGGAAACACCATATATTTT. Its translation: CASRDYHSIDRASGNTIYF.